The 16 T cell receptor beta chains below were found in one sample sequenced in a study of OX40 agonist ivuxolimab in advanced cancers. Profiling relied on immunoSEQ multiplex PCR, and the TCRdb table lists in-frame clones only, not all of them. The sample shows 65,000 to 100,000 clones, more than 85% of them seen only once. The material sequenced was CD4+ or CD8+ T cells sorted from blood, taken in a trial of the OX40 agonist ivuxolimab. The source of these receptors is an adult with an advanced solid tumor such as melanoma, head and neck, liver or kidney cancer.

Only a few counts were recorded for this clone. The V and J genes are TRBV5-4 and TRBJ1-1; D gene ambiguous. Trimming removed 0 bases from V and 0 bases from J, with 15 bases in between. The CDR3 contains 17 residues. The germline gives CDR1 SGHNT, CDR2 YYREEE (reference sequence). This chain's CDR3 is CASSLAPQLGVNTEAFF. In DNA, the CDR3 is TGTGCCAGCAGCTTGGCTCCTCAACTCGGGGTGAACACTGAAGCTTTCTTT.

This clone was counted a single time. V gene TRBV7-2 combines with J gene TRBJ2-5; 7 bases line up with TRBD1. Germline V gives CDR1 SGHTA, CDR2 FQGNSA. The V segment lost 6 bases and the J segment 5 bases; nucleotides outside the gene matches: 9. CDR3 length: 14 amino acids. In nucleotides, the CDR3 is TGTGCCAGCAGTCGGCCGGGACAGTATGAGACCCAGTACTTC. Protein product: CASSRPGQYETQYF.

V usage is TRBV28 and J usage is TRBJ2-4; D not certain. In germline, CDR1 is MDHEN, CDR2 SYDVKM. The V and J ends lost 6 bases and 0 bases respectively, with 12 bases between them. The CDR3 length is 15 residues. This CDR3 reads CASSPSGLAKNIQYF. The CDR3 coding sequence is TGTGCCAGCAGCCCATCCGGTTTAGCCAAAAACATTCAGTACTTC.

In DNA form, the CDR3 reads TGTGCCAGCAGCAAAGAAGGGTTGGGTTACAATGAGCAGTTCTTC. It specifies CASSKEGLGYNEQFF. This chain connects TRBV21-1 to TRBJ2-1. TRBV21-1 constitutes a pseudogene. The CDR3 covers 15 residues.

The chain couples TRBV7-8 to TRBJ2-3; possible D gene TRBD1, 5 bases. The V end lost 5 bases, the J end lost 2 bases, and 14 bases lay between the germline ends. The CDR3 has 15 residues. Germline V gives CDR1 SGHVS, CDR2 FQNEAQ. The CDR3 reads CASSPLGANTDTQYF. CDR3 DNA sequence: TGTGCCAGCAGCCCGCTTGGGGCCAACACAGATACGCAGTATTTT.

This clone was seen more than once but under ten times. The rearrangement uses TRBV6-1 and TRBJ1-5; D perhaps matches TRBD1 (5 bases). The CDR3 totals 14 residues. V lost 8 bases and J lost 9, with 20 bases in between. The V gene's germline CDR1 is MNHNS and CDR2 SASEGT. The CDR3 reads CASSPGTPDLPQHF. In DNA form, the CDR3 reads TGTGCCAGCTCACCCGGGACGCCCGATTTGCCCCAGCATTTT.

The chain recombines TRBV2 with TRBJ1-2; the D is unclear. This CDR3 has 14 amino acids. The ends were cut back, 2 bases at V and 8 bases at J, with 15 bases in the middle. CDR1 and CDR2 from the germline V gene are SNHLY and FYNNEI. The CDR3 DNA reads TGTGCCAGCAGTGAAATCGGCAGCGAAAGGGGCTACACCTTC. It is translated as CASSEIGSERGYTF.

The V gene is TRBV5-4, the J gene TRBJ2-5, with no clear D. The J call may be faulty, since TRBJ2-7 better matches the DNA end. Looked up from germline, CDR1 is SGHNT and CDR2 is YYREEE (reference sequence). The CDR3 has 13 amino acids. The DNA for the CDR3 is TGTGCCAGCAGCCCCAAAACTTCCTACGAGCAGTACTTC. Encoded protein: CASSPKTSYEQYF.

This sequence joins TRBV7-6 and TRBJ2-2; 9 nucleotides align to TRBD2. With V trimmed by 4 bases and J by 1 base, 1 base remained unmatched. The CDR3 sequence is 15 residues long. CDR1 is SGHVS, CDR2 FNYEAQ, per germline. The CDR3: CASSSTSGNTGELFF. The CDR3 DNA reads as TGTGCCAGCAGCTCGACTAGCGGGAACACCGGGGAGCTGTTTTTT.

J is TRBJ2-1 and V is TRBV14; D is ambiguous. The V end was cut by 4 bases, the J end by 2 bases, with 15 bases between. Germline V gives CDR1 SGHDN, CDR2 FVKESK. The CDR3 is made up of 16 amino acids. The CDR3 loop is CASSPRRLEPYNEQFF. The CDR3 DNA is TGTGCCAGCAGCCCACGACGGCTGGAACCCTACAATGAGCAGTTCTTC.

This clone was found a few times. The chain carries TRBV25-1 and TRBJ2-7; D is ambiguous. Between the trimmed V and J ends, which lost 1 base and 1 base, there was a span of 8 bases. Germline values: CDR1 MGHDK, CDR2 SYGVNS. CDR3 length: 14 residues. The chain's CDR3 is CASSESGGSYEQYF. DNA of the CDR3: TGTGCCAGCAGTGAATCGGGCGGTTCCTACGAGCAGTACTTC.

V usage is TRBV15 and J usage is TRBJ1-1; D unresolved. The V end was cut by 0 bases, the J end by 1 base, with 12 bases between. The CDR3 length is 16 residues. The germline V gene has CDR1 LNHNV and CDR2 YYDKDF (reference sequence). DNA of the CDR3: TGTGCCACCAGCAGAGAAATAGTAACGGCGAACACTGAAGCTTTCTTT. It encodes CATSREIVTANTEAFF.

The chain combines TRBV30 with TRBJ2-2; a possible D gene is TRBD2 (6 bases). The CDR3 totals 13 residues. Germline V gives CDR1 GTSNPN, CDR2 SVGIG (reference sequence). The germline V and J ends were trimmed by 0 bases and 5 bases, with 7 bases remaining between them. CDR3 in DNA: TGTGCCTGGAGTGTTGGAGGGACCGGGGAGCTGTTTTTT. It codes for CAWSVGGTGELFF.

The chain is built from TRBV6-4 and TRBJ2-4, with no clear D. The germline CDR1 and CDR2 sequences are MRHNA and SNTAGT. CDR3 length equals 16 residues. V gave up 7 bases and J gave up 0 bases, with 16 bases separating them. The CDR3 region has the DNA TGTGCCAGCACCCCCCCCCATGCGGAAGCCAAAAACATTCAGTACTTC. Translating it yields CASTPPHAEAKNIQYF.

V and J are TRBV5-1 and TRBJ2-7; TRBD1 aligns across 10 bases. This CDR3 contains 14 residues. Per the germline V gene, CDR1 is SGHRS and CDR2 is YFSETQ. The V gene end was trimmed by 6 bases and the J gene end by 1 base; junction bases not matched to a gene: 4. CDR3 region: CASTGQGVSYEQYF. The CDR3 bases are TGCGCCAGCACCGGACAGGGGGTATCCTACGAGCAGTACTTC.

V usage is TRBV6-5 and J usage is TRBJ2-5; D remains ambiguous. The CDR3 length is 13 residues. The ends were cut back, 6 bases at V and 2 bases at J, with 10 bases in the middle. CDR1 is MNHEY, CDR2 SVGAGI, per germline. CDR3 DNA sequence: TGTGCCAGCAGCCGCGTGGGGCAAGAGACCCAGTACTTC. Translation gives CASSRVGQETQYF.